The TCR beta chain under discussion was sequenced for a study of T cell responses to AZD1222 COVID-19 vaccine. With respect to this clone: As yet, its antigen is unknown. At the DNA level, this CDR3 is encoded by other sequences in the same sample as well.

The germline CDR1 and CDR2 sequences are LNHDA and SQIVND (reference sequence). V lost 1 base, J lost 4 bases, and 6 bases lay in between. CDR3 length: 13 residues. The study, taken as a whole, reports: It should be noted that donors were predominantly white British and more often female, and clonal diversity was possibly underestimated.

Libraries were prepared by immunoSEQ multiplex PCR; TCRdb keeps only in-frame clonotypes and omits some of them. The sample has about 140,000 clones, 75% to 95% seen once. This receptor was obtained from an adult who received the MenACWY meningococcal vaccine as a control. V usage is TRBV19 and J usage is TRBJ2-3; D remains ambiguous. The sequencing here drew on peripheral blood, taken 28 days after the second dose of the MenACWY control vaccine. CDR3 DNA: TGTGCCAGTAGTATAGCGGGTGCAGATACGCAGTATTTT. Its protein product is CASSIAGADTQYF.